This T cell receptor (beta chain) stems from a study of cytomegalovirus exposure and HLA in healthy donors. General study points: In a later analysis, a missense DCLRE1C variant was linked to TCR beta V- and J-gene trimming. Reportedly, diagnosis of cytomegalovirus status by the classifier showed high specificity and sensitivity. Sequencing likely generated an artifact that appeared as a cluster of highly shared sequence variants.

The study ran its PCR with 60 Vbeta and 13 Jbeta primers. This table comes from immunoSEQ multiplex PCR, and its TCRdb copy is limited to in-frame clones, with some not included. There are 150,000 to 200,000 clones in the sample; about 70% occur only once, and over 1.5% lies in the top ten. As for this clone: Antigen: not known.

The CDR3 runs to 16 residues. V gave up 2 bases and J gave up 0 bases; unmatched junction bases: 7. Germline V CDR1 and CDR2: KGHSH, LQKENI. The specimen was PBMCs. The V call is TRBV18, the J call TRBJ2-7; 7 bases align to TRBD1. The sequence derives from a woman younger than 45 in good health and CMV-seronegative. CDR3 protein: CASSPRSGGSSYEQYF. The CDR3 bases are TGTGCCAGCTCACCAAGATCAGGGGGAAGCTCCTACGAGCAGTACTTC.